This entry lists 22 T cell receptor beta chains sequenced from one sample in a study of T cell changes during pregnancy in multiple sclerosis. Using immunoSEQ multiplex PCR, the repertoire was profiled, and TCRdb retains in-frame clones only, with some absent. The table shows approximately 46,000 clones, with 75% to 95% occurring only once. The source material was CD8+ T cells from peripheral blood mononuclear cells, sampled after pregnancy. The receptors stem from a female donor with multiple sclerosis, enrolled in a pregnancy study.

The V call is TRBV10-3, the J call TRBJ2-7; possible D gene TRBD1, 8 bases. The CDR3 loop spans 15 amino acids. The germline V gene encodes CDR1 ENHRY and CDR2 SYGVKD. The ends were cut back, 10 bases at V and 4 bases at J, with 23 bases in the middle. The DNA of the CDR3 is TGTGCCAGCTCAGCGGGGCAGGGGGCCCTATACGAGCAGTACTTC. Amino acid sequence: CASSAGQGALYEQYF.

This clone was found once. This chain connects TRBV19 to TRBJ2-1; 11 positions match TRBD2. The CDR3 is made up of 14 amino acids. In germline, CDR1 is LNHDA, CDR2 SQIVND (reference sequence). V lost 7 bases to trimming and J lost 6 bases; unmatched junction nucleotides: 5. The CDR3 loop is CASTNGLAGNEQFF. CDR3 DNA sequence: TGTGCCAGTACTAATGGACTAGCGGGCAATGAGCAGTTCTTC. The entire variable domain, with the rest obtained from reference TRBV19 and TRBJ2-1, is as follows: DGGITQSPKYLFRKEGQNVTLSCEQNLNHDAMYWYRQDPGQGLRLIYYSQIVNDFQKGDIAEGYSVSREKKESFPLTVTSAQKNPTAFYLCASTNGLAGNEQFFGPGTRLTVL.

The V gene is TRBV12-2, the J gene TRBJ2-1; whether TRBD2, the table's D call, matches the DNA was not checked. TRBV12-2 counts as a pseudogene. This CDR3 region has 15 residues. The CDR3 DNA follows: TGTGCAAGTCGCTCTAGTCGGACTAGCCTCGCTGAGCAGTTCTTC. It codes for CASRSSRTSLAEQFF.

This chain joins TRBV10-3 and TRBJ1-1, with D perhaps matching TRBD1 (6 bases). The CDR3 sequence is 16 residues long. V was trimmed by 2 bases and J by 0 bases, leaving 13 bases between them. Per germline, CDR1 ENHRY and CDR2 SYGVKD. The CDR3 DNA sequence: TGTGCCATCAGTGAGCAGGGTAGGGGGATGAACACTGAAGCTTTCTTT. Protein product: CAISEQGRGMNTEAFF.

This clone was detected only a few times. The chain carries TRBV7-9 and TRBJ2-7; 12 nucleotides align to TRBD2. Germline assignment: CDR1 SEHNR and CDR2 FQNEAQ (reference sequence). The CDR3 is 15 amino acids. With V trimmed by 1 base and J by 7 bases, 5 bases remained unmatched. CDR3 loop: CASSLVGLAGREQYF. Written as DNA, the CDR3 is TGTGCCAGCAGCTTAGTCGGACTAGCGGGGAGAGAGCAGTACTTC.

There are many counts of this clone. CDR3 coding DNA: TGTGCCAGCAGTGACCGTAGCGGGGGGGATACAGATACGCAGTATTTT. Its translation is CASSDRSGGDTDTQYF. The V call is TRBV6-4, the J call TRBJ2-3, with TRBD2 matching 11 bases. V shed 2 bases and J 3 bases; nucleotides not matched to a gene: 4. The germline V gene encodes CDR1 MRHNA and CDR2 SNTAGT. The CDR3 is 16 residues long.

The chain employs TRBV2 and TRBJ1-4; possibly TRBD1 for D (6 bases). The CDR3 spans 14 residues. The V gene's germline CDR1 is SNHLY and CDR2 FYNNEI. V gave up 10 bases and J gave up 7 bases, with 19 bases separating them. This chain's CDR3 is CATVGPEGGEKLFF. CDR3 DNA sequence: TGTGCCACGGTTGGTCCGGAAGGGGGTGAAAAACTGTTTTTT.

The gene calls are TRBV19 and TRBJ2-5; TRBD2 is a possible D gene (5 bases). The CDR3 has 16 amino acids. CDR1 and CDR2 (germline): LNHDA, SQIVND (reference sequence). V lost 3 bases to trimming and J lost 4 bases, with 18 bases between them. CDR3 sequence reads: CASSIESGGRAETQYF. The CDR3 DNA follows: TGTGCCAGTAGTATTGAGAGCGGAGGAAGGGCAGAGACCCAGTACTTC.

This clone was recorded once. V and J are TRBV19 and TRBJ2-1; 10 bases are shared with TRBD2. Germline loops: CDR1 LNHDA, CDR2 SQIVND (reference sequence). The CDR3 length is 16 residues. The V and J ends lost 4 bases and 8 bases, in that order; junction bases with no gene match: 11. CDR3 amino acids: CASSTGLALLHDEQFF. The CDR3 nucleotides read TGTGCCAGTAGTACGGGACTAGCGCTCTTACATGATGAGCAGTTCTTC.

This sequence joins TRBV7-9 and TRBJ1-5, with 9 bases matching TRBD1. The CDR3 spans 18 residues. V dropped 5 bases and J dropped 2; count of bases not matched to a gene: 13. Per the germline V gene, CDR1 is SEHNR and CDR2 is FQNEAQ (reference sequence). The CDR3 here is CASSPLRDRDLRNQPQHF. The CDR3 coding sequence is TGTGCCAGCAGCCCCCTCCGGGACAGGGATCTTCGCAATCAGCCCCAGCATTTT.

The rearrangement links TRBV6-5 to TRBJ2-2; no firm D call. Germline loops: CDR1 MNHEY, CDR2 SVGAGI. This CDR3 comprises 16 residues. V was cut by 2 bases and J by 2 bases, with 12 bases left in between. The CDR3 protein is CASSYPGQVNTGELFF. The CDR3 DNA reads as TGTGCCAGCAGTTACCCAGGCCAGGTAAACACCGGGGAGCTGTTTTTT.

V gene TRBV27 combines with J gene TRBJ2-1, with 10 bases that match TRBD1. Per germline, CDR1 MNHEY and CDR2 SMNVEV (reference sequence). This CDR3 region has 15 residues. V trimming: 3 bases; J trimming: 8 bases; junction bases outside the gene matches: 7. CDR3 coding DNA: TGTGCCAGCAGTTTTATAGGACAGGGGGTCTATGAGCAGTTCTTC. Its protein product is CASSFIGQGVYEQFF.

With respect to this clone: At one end the junction does not follow the germline gene, possibly because of a read error. CDR3 in amino acids: CSVEGMREALYEQFF. The CDR3 bases are TGCAGCGTCGAAGGGATGCGGGAGGCCCTATATGAGCAGTTCTTC. The chain carries TRBV29-1 and TRBJ2-1, with TRBD2 matching 8 bases. This CDR3 is built from 15 residues. Germline V gene sequence: CDR1 SQVTM, CDR2 ANQGSEA.

The V gene is TRBV5-6, the J gene TRBJ2-1, with D maybe TRBD1 (5 bases). The germline gives CDR1 SGHDT, CDR2 YYEEEE. This CDR3 comprises 14 residues. Trimming stripped 0 bases from V and 8 bases from J, with 12 bases between. The CDR3 nucleotides are TGTGCCAGCAGCTTGGAGGGGCTATGGTATGAGCAGTTCTTC. Protein product: CASSLEGLWYEQFF.

V usage is TRBV5-8 and J usage is TRBJ2-7, with D possibly matching TRBD1 (5 bases). The CDR3 extends over 15 amino acids. Germline assignment: CDR1 SGHTS and CDR2 YDEGEE. V lost 6 bases to trimming and J lost 0 bases, with 16 bases between them. CDR3 nucleotides: TGTGCCAGCATCCGACGGGCCGGACACTCCTACGAGCAGTACTTC. The encoded protein is CASIRRAGHSYEQYF.

The chain has TRBV5-6 and TRBJ1-6; the D is unclear. CDR1 and CDR2 (germline): SGHDT, YYEEEE. Trimming removed 4 bases at V and 7 bases at J, with 12 bases between. The length of the CDR3 is 14 residues. The CDR3 coding sequence is TGTGCCAGCAGCGACTACAAGTGGAATTCACCCCTCCACTTT. It is translated as CASSDYKWNSPLHF.

The V call is TRBV2, the J call TRBJ1-6, with 7 positions matching TRBD1. CDR3 length equals 14 residues. The V gene end was trimmed by 7 bases and the J gene end by 1 base; junction bases not matched to a gene: 1. CDR1 SNHLY and CDR2 FYNNEI come from the germline V gene. The CDR3 spells CASTGGSYNSPLHF. For the CDR3, the DNA is TGTGCCAGCACAGGGGGATCCTATAATTCACCCCTCCACTTT.

The chain uses TRBV13 and TRBJ2-7; tentative D call: TRBD2 (6 bases). Germline loops: CDR1 PRHDT, CDR2 FYEKMQ (reference sequence). The CDR3 length is 17 residues. The ends were cut back, 0 bases at V and 2 bases at J, with 17 bases in the middle. The CDR3 DNA sequence: TGTGCCAGCAGCTTAGGAGGTTTGGGGACTTATACCTACGAGCAGTACTTC. Its translation is CASSLGGLGTYTYEQYF. Full variable domain (rest looked up from reference TRBV13 and TRBJ2-7): AAGVIQSPRHLIKEKRETATLKCYPIPRHDTVYWYQQGPGQDPQFLISFYEKMQSDKGSIPDRFSAQQFSDYHSELNMSSLELGDSALYFCASSLGGLGTYTYEQYFGPGTRLTVT.

The chain recombines TRBV19 with TRBJ1-1; the match to TRBD1 covers 9 bases. Germline assignment: CDR1 LNHDA and CDR2 SQIVND (reference sequence). This CDR3 has 12 residues. V shed 8 bases and J 8 bases; nucleotides not matched to a gene: 6. CDR3 sequence: CASQLGTGEAFF. The CDR3 DNA sequence: TGTGCCAGTCAACTGGGGACAGGGGAAGCTTTCTTT.

The CDR3 DNA is TGTGCCAGTAGTATATTAGCGGGAGGAGCAGATACGCAGTATTTT. Its translation: CASSILAGGADTQYF. The chain recombines TRBV19 with TRBJ2-3; 10 nucleotides align to TRBD2. Germline V gene lookup returns CDR1 LNHDA and CDR2 SQIVND (reference sequence). The CDR3 runs 15 residues. V lost 2 bases and J lost 4; bases outside the gene matches: 3. Complete variable domain (other parts from reference TRBV19 and TRBJ2-3): DGGITQSPKYLFRKEGQNVTLSCEQNLNHDAMYWYRQDPGQGLRLIYYSQIVNDFQKGDIAEGYSVSREKKESFPLTVTSAQKNPTAFYLCASSILAGGADTQYFGPGTRLTVL.

The CDR3 is CASTTGTGNTIYF. CDR3 nucleotide sequence: TGTGCCAGCACTACCGGGACTGGAAACACCATATATTTT. This chain connects TRBV6-5 to TRBJ1-3, with D unresolved. V lost 7 bases and J lost 2, with 9 bases in between. CDR1 and CDR2 (germline): MNHEY, SVGAGI. This CDR3 spans 13 amino acids.

V usage is TRBV7-6 and J usage is TRBJ2-7; 9 bases align to TRBD2. Germline CDR1 reads SGHVS; CDR2 reads FNYEAQ. This CDR3 is 15 amino acids long. Trimming at V came to 5 bases and at J to 3 bases, leaving 8 bases not matched to a gene. The DNA for the CDR3 is TGTGCCAGCAGCCCTGGGAGCGGGAGGTTCTACGAGCAGTACTTC. It is translated as CASSPGSGRFYEQYF.